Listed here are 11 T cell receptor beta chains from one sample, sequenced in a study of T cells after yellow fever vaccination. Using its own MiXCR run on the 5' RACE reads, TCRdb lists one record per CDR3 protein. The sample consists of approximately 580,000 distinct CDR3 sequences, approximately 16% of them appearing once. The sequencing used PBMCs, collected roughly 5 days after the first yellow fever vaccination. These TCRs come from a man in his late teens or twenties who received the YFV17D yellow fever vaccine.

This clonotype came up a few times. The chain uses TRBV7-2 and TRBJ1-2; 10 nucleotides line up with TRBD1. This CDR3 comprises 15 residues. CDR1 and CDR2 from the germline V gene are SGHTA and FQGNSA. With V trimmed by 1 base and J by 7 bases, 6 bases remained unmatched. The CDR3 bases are TGTGCCAGCAGCTTAGGAAGACAGGGGGCAGGTGGCTACACCTTC. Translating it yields CASSLGRQGAGGYTF.

Here the CDR3 DNA reads TGTGCCAGCAGTCCTACCGGACAGGGGTCCTACGAGCAGTACGTC. Translation: CASSPTGQGSYEQYV. This sequence joins TRBV6-2 or TRBV6-3 and TRBJ2-7, with 9 nucleotides matching TRBD1. The germline CDR1 and CDR2 sequences are MNHEY and SVGEGT. V lost 5 bases and J lost 1; bases outside the gene matches: 6. The CDR3 spans 15 residues.

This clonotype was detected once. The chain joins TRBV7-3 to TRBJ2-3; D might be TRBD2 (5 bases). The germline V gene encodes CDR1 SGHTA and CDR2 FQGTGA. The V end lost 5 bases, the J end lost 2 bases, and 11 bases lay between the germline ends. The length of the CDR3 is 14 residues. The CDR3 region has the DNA TGTGCCAGCAGCCTAAATCGGGACACAGATACGCAGTATTTT. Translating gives CASSLNRDTDTQYF.

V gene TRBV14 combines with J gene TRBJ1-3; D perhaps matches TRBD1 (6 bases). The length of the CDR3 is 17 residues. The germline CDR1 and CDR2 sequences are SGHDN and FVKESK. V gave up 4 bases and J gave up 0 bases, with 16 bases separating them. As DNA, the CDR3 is TGTGCCAGCAGCCCAGGGGACTGGCCATACTCTGGAAACACCATATATTTT. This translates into CASSPGDWPYSGNTIYF.

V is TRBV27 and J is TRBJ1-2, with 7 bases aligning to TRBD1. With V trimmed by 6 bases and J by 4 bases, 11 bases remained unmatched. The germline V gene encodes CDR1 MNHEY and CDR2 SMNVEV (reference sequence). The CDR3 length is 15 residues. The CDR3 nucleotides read TGTGCCAGCAGGCTTAGAAGGGGGCTCGGCTATGGCTACACCTTC. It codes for CASRLRRGLGYGYTF.

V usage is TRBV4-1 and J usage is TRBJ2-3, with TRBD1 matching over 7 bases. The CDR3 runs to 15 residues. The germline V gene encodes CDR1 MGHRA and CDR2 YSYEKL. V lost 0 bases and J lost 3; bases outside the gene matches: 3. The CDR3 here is CASSQDPTGTDTQYF. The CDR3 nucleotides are TGCGCCAGCAGCCAAGATCCGACAGGGACAGATACGCAGTATTTT.

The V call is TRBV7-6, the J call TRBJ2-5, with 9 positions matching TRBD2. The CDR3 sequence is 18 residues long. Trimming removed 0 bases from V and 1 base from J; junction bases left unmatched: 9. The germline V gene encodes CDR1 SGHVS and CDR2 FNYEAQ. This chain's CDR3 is CASSLASSGGGAQETQYF. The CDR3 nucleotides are TGTGCCAGCAGCTTAGCATCTTCAGGCGGGGGGGCCCAAGAGACCCAGTACTTC.

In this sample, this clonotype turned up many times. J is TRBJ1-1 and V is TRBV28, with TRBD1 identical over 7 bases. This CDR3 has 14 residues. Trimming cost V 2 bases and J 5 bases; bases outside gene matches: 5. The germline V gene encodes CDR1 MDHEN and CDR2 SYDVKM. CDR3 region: CASSLRQGWTEAFF. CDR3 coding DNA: TGTGCCAGCAGTTTACGACAGGGTTGGACTGAAGCTTTCTTT.

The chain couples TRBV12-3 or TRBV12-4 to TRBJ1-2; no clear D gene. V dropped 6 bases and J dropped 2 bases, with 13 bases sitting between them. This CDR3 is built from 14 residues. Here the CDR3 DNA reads TGTGCCAGCAGCCCAACTTTGGGAAACTATGGCTACACCTTC. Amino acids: CASSPTLGNYGYTF.

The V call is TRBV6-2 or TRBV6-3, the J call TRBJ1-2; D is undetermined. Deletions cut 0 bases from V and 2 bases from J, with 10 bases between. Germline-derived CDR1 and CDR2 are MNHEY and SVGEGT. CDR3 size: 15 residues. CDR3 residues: CASSYSRAGNYGYTF. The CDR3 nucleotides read TGTGCCAGCAGTTACTCGAGGGCCGGGAACTATGGCTACACCTTC.

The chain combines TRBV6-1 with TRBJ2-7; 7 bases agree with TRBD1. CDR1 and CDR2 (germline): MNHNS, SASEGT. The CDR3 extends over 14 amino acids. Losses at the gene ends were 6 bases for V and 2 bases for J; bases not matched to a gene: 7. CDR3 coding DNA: TGTGCCAGCAGCCGAGCCACAGGGGCCTACGAGCAGTACGTC. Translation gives CASSRATGAYEQYV.